Presented here are 26 T cell receptor beta chains from one specimen sequenced in a study of blood T cells in healthy people across ages. The second PCR ran roughly 7 to 11 cycles with a sample-barcoded 5' primer and J-beta primers. Each CDR3 protein is one row after TCRdb ran MiXCR on the 5' RACE reads. The sample lists more than 500,000 distinct CDR3 sequences, around 27% occurring once. The same data also contributed to another study, on T cells of mothers and their children.

Material for sequencing was blood. These receptors were collected from a boy younger than 10 in good health.

V gene TRBV4-2 combines with J gene TRBJ1-6, with 7 bases aligning to TRBD1. The CDR3 covers 16 residues. V lost 0 bases to trimming and J lost 9 bases; unmatched junction nucleotides: 8. CDR1 is LGHNA and CDR2 is YNFKEQ in the germline V gene. Written as DNA, the CDR3 is TGTGCCAGCAGCCAAGAGCGAGCAGGGGGGAGTTCACCCCTCCACTTT. This gives the protein CASSQERAGGSSPLHF.

The chain carries TRBV4-2 and TRBJ2-5, with 7 bases aligning to TRBD1. Germline V gives CDR1 LGHNA, CDR2 YNFKEQ. There are 15 residues in the CDR3. V lost 1 base to trimming and J lost 5 bases; unmatched junction nucleotides: 7. DNA for the CDR3: TGTGCCAGCAGCCAAGGGAAGGGGGCGAGGGAGACCCAGTACTTC. Its protein product is CASSQGKGARETQYF.

In this sample, this clonotype turned up a few times. This sequence joins TRBV2 and TRBJ2-1; no clear D. Trimming shortened V by 4 bases and J by 8 bases, and 15 bases separated the two germline ends. The germline V gene has CDR1 SNHLY and CDR2 FYNNEI. The CDR3 contains 14 residues. The CDR3 DNA reads TGTGCCAGCAGTGTTCGGGTAGCTCGGGATGAGCAGTTCTTC. Protein product: CASSVRVARDEQFF.

The table lists this clonotype with a count of one. The chain employs TRBV18 and TRBJ2-2, with D possibly matching TRBD1 (6 bases). The V gene lost 1 base and the J gene lost 2 bases, with 11 bases spanning the gap. The germline gives CDR1 KGHSH, CDR2 LQKENI. This CDR3 has 16 residues. CDR3 nucleotides: TGTGCCAGCTCACCACGGCGGACAGCCAACACCGGGGAGCTGTTTTTT. This codes for CASSPRRTANTGELFF.

The V call is TRBV7-9, the J call TRBJ2-2, with D tentatively TRBD1 (5 bases). V lost 0 bases, J lost 4 bases, and 9 bases lay in between. The germline gives CDR1 SEHNR, CDR2 FQNEAQ (reference sequence). The CDR3 sequence is 15 residues long. CDR3 protein: CASSLAQGVTGELFF. The CDR3 nucleotides are TGTGCCAGCAGCTTAGCGCAAGGGGTCACCGGGGAGCTGTTTTTT.

This clonotype was counted a few times. The chain couples TRBV6-5 to TRBJ2-1; 9 positions match TRBD1. The DNA end is more similar to TRBJ2-7, so the J call may be wrong. This CDR3 region has 13 residues. Germline V gene data show CDR1 as MNHEY and CDR2 as SVGAGI. CDR3 amino acids: CASTGTGYYEQYF. The CDR3 coding sequence is TGTGCCAGCACCGGGACAGGGTACTACGAGCAGTACTTC.

This clonotype was recorded a few times. CDR3 in DNA: TGTGCCAGCAGCGTAGCGGGACAGTCGACCGCTGGGGCCAACGTCCTGACTTTC. It translates to CASSVAGQSTAGANVLTF. The chain has TRBV9 and TRBJ2-6; the match to TRBD1 covers 7 bases. CDR3 length: 18 amino acids. Germline CDR1 is SGDLS and CDR2 is YYNGEE. After removal of 0 bases from V and 2 bases from J, the junction contained 8 bases not matched to a gene.

At least ten counts were recorded for this clonotype. This sequence joins TRBV20-1 and TRBJ2-5; TRBD2 agrees at 9 bases. Per germline, CDR1 DFQATT and CDR2 SNEGSKA (reference sequence). Losses at the gene ends were 0 bases for V and 5 bases for J; bases not matched to a gene: 10. The CDR3 sequence is 16 residues long. This CDR3 reads CSARDPMRGGEETQYF. CDR3 sequence (DNA): TGCAGTGCTAGAGATCCGATGCGGGGGGGCGAGGAGACCCAGTACTTC.

The chain employs TRBV2 and TRBJ2-1, with D hard to call. Germline CDR1 reads SNHLY; CDR2 reads FYNNEI. The CDR3 spans 14 residues. V shed 5 bases and J shed 8 bases, with 16 bases lying between them. DNA of the CDR3: TGTGCCAGCAGTCTCTCGGGCCTTGGGGATGAGCAGTTCTTC. As protein: CASSLSGLGDEQFF.

This chain connects TRBV7-2 to TRBJ2-2; D may match TRBD1 or TRBD2 (5 bases each). Germline V gives CDR1 SGHTA, CDR2 FQGNSA. The CDR3 is made up of 14 amino acids. The V end was cut by 3 bases, the J end by 6 bases, with 11 bases between. The CDR3 is CASSLGPSAGELFF. CDR3 DNA: TGTGCCAGCAGCTTGGGACCAAGCGCCGGGGAGCTGTTTTTT.

This rearrangement joins TRBV30 to TRBJ2-7, with 7 nucleotides matching TRBD1. The V and J ends lost 2 bases and 2 bases, in that order; junction bases with no gene match: 9. The CDR3 covers 15 residues. The germline V gene has CDR1 GTSNPN and CDR2 SVGIG (reference sequence). CDR3 region: CAWSFAHRGAYEQYF. In DNA form, the CDR3 reads TGTGCCTGGAGTTTCGCCCACAGGGGTGCCTACGAGCAGTACTTC.

V usage is TRBV20-1 and J usage is TRBJ2-7; 9 positions agree with TRBD1. Germline CDR1 and CDR2: DFQATT and SNEGSKA (reference sequence). V was clipped by 1 base and J by 5 bases; unmatched bases: 12. The CDR3 covers 16 residues. DNA for the CDR3: TGCAGTGCTAGAGGAAGGGACGACAGGGGGGCCCACGAGCAGTACTTC. Protein: CSARGRDDRGAHEQYF.

The rearrangement joins TRBV4-3 to TRBJ2-1; 9 bases are shared with TRBD2. The CDR3 is made up of 16 amino acids. V lost 1 base, J lost 8 bases, and 9 bases stayed unmatched. Germline V gene data show CDR1 as LGHNA and CDR2 as YSLEER. The CDR3 nucleotides read TGCGCCAGCAGCCAAGGCCTAGCGGGATTTCTAGATGAGCAGTTCTTC. It encodes CASSQGLAGFLDEQFF.

The rearrangement links TRBV4-3 to TRBJ1-6; D is undetermined. Deletions cut 0 bases from V and 9 bases from J, with 15 bases between. The CDR3 length is 16 residues. CDR1 LGHNA and CDR2 YSLEER come from the germline V gene. CDR3 region: CASSQDRPDKGSPLHF. The DNA of the CDR3 is TGCGCCAGCAGCCAAGATCGTCCAGACAAGGGTTCACCCCTCCACTTT.

This chain uses TRBV28 with TRBJ2-1, with 9 bases lining up with TRBD2. J gave up 1 base and V 6 bases, and 4 bases lay outside the gene matches. CDR1 is MDHEN and CDR2 is SYDVKM in the germline V gene. The CDR3 has 15 residues. The chain's CDR3 is CASSGAGGSYNEQFF. The CDR3 nucleotides are TGTGCCAGCAGCGGAGCGGGGGGTTCCTACAATGAGCAGTTCTTC. Combining the CDR3 with reference TRBV28 and TRBJ2-1 gives the whole variable domain DVKVTQSSRYLVKRTGEKVFLECVQDMDHENMFWYRQDPGLGLRLIYFSYDVKMKEKGDIPEGYSVSREKKERFSLILESASTNQTSMYLCASSGAGGSYNEQFFGPGTRLTVL.

Comment on this clonotype: The final CDR3 position lacks the conserved phenylalanine or tryptophan, pointing to a likely read error. The rearrangement joins TRBV2 to TRBJ2-5; D unresolved. V was cut by 1 base and J by 0 bases, with 12 bases left in between. Germline assignment: CDR1 SNHLY and CDR2 FYNNEI. The CDR3 sequence is 16 residues long. The CDR3 region has the DNA TGTGCCAGCAGTGAAGGTCTGGTTCAGGACCAAGAGACCCAGTACCTC. Amino acid sequence: CASSEGLVQDQETQYL.

The chain links TRBV19 to TRBJ2-2, with 7 bases lining up with TRBD1. The CDR3 has 17 amino acids. V was clipped by 9 bases and J by 1 base; unmatched bases: 14. Germline V gene lookup returns CDR1 LNHDA and CDR2 SQIVND (reference sequence). DNA for the CDR3: TGTGCCAGCAGGACGCAAACAGGGGAATGGAACACCGGGGAGCTGTTTTTT. Protein sequence: CASRTQTGEWNTGELFF.

The chain uses TRBV7-2 and TRBJ2-5; unclear D gene. Germline V gene sequence: CDR1 SGHTA, CDR2 FQGNSA. Trimming cost V 1 base and J 11 bases, with 17 bases left between them. The CDR3 is 14 amino acids. The CDR3 DNA sequence: TGTGCCAGCAGCTTAGTGATGGGAACCTATGAGCAGTACTTC. Its protein product is CASSLVMGTYEQYF. Full variable domain (rest looked up from reference TRBV7-2 and TRBJ2-5): GAGVSQSPSNKVTEKGKDVELRCDPISGHTALYWYRQSLGQGLEFLIYFQGNSAPDKSGLPSDRFSAERTGGSVSTLTIQRTQQEDSAVYLCASSLVMGTYEQYFGPGTRLLVL.

The chain carries TRBV30 and TRBJ1-1, with D possibly being TRBD1 (5 bases). The germline V and J ends were trimmed by 2 bases and 8 bases, with 15 bases remaining between them. This CDR3 has 13 residues. Germline lookup yields CDR1 GTSNPN and CDR2 SVGIG (reference sequence). Here the CDR3 DNA reads TGTGCCTGGAGTCCGCAGCAGGGTTCCGAAGCTTTCTTT. As protein: CAWSPQQGSEAFF.

This chain uses TRBV11-1 with TRBJ2-7, with 10 nucleotides matching TRBD2. The CDR3 length is 20 residues. With V trimmed by 5 bases and J by 3 bases, 22 bases remained unmatched. Germline assignment: CDR1 SGHAT and CDR2 FQDESV (reference sequence). This CDR3 reads CASSGPGLAYGGKGNYEQYF. Here the CDR3 DNA reads TGTGCCAGCAGCGGACCGGGACTAGCGTATGGCGGGAAGGGTAACTACGAGCAGTACTTC.

The chain links TRBV2 to TRBJ2-5, with a tentative D call TRBD1 (5 bases). V shed 7 bases and J shed 5 bases, with 11 bases lying between them. Germline V gives CDR1 SNHLY, CDR2 FYNNEI. CDR3 length equals 12 residues. DNA for the CDR3: TGTGCCAGCAATGGGGCGCGGGAGACCCAGTACTTC. This encodes CASNGARETQYF.

V gene TRBV9 combines with J gene TRBJ1-4; a weak D match, TRBD1 (6 bases). Trimming stripped 0 bases from V and 8 bases from J, with 14 bases between. The CDR3 totals 15 residues. CDR1 is SGDLS and CDR2 is YYNGEE in the germline V gene. CDR3 in amino acids: CASSVAGGYGEKLFF. CDR3 coding DNA: TGTGCCAGCAGCGTAGCGGGGGGCTACGGGGAAAAACTGTTTTTT.

The rearrangement joins TRBV13 to TRBJ2-5, with 8 bases that match TRBD1. Germline V gene sequence: CDR1 PRHDT, CDR2 FYEKMQ (reference sequence). J was trimmed by 7 bases and V by 0 bases; bases with no gene match: 4. The CDR3 length is 14 residues. The CDR3 nucleotides read TGTGCCAGCAGCTTAGGACAGGGGGTTGTGACCCAGTACTTC. It encodes CASSLGQGVVTQYF.

This clonotype has just a few counts. The chain joins TRBV19 to TRBJ2-1, with D uncertain. CDR1 and CDR2 from the germline V gene are LNHDA and SQIVND (reference sequence). Trimming removed 8 bases from V and 4 bases from J, with 9 bases in between. The CDR3 is 12 residues long. The CDR3 loop reads CASGRRYNEQFF. The CDR3 DNA is TGTGCCAGTGGGCGGCGGTACAATGAGCAGTTCTTC.

The chain is built from TRBV4-1 and TRBJ1-1; D possibly corresponds to TRBD1 (6 bases). This CDR3 is 15 amino acids long. The germline CDR1 and CDR2 sequences are MGHRA and YSYEKL. The V end was cut by 3 bases, the J end by 5 bases, with 16 bases between. The CDR3 DNA reads TGCGCCAGCAGCCAGGGTTCGACAGGACCGACTGAAGCTTTCTTT. This encodes CASSQGSTGPTEAFF.

The CDR3: CSVARQGAAGELFF. As DNA, the CDR3 is TGCAGCGTTGCTCGGCAGGGGGCCGCCGGGGAGCTGTTTTTT. The chain couples TRBV29-1 to TRBJ2-2; TRBD1 aligns across 8 bases. There are 14 residues in the CDR3. V dropped 4 bases and J dropped 6; count of bases not matched to a gene: 7. From germline, CDR1 is SQVTM and CDR2 ANQGSEA.